A selection of T cell receptor beta chains follows, all from one sample in a study of blood T cell repertoires in COVID-19. This table comes from immunoSEQ multiplex PCR, and its TCRdb copy is limited to in-frame clones, with some not included. The sample has about 400,000 clones; roughly 87% are singletons. The sequencing sample was made of PBMCs or T cells enriched from blood (not recorded which). The source of these receptors is a woman aged 25-40 years who had recovered from COVID-19. CDR3s include the opening cysteine and the closing phenylalanine or tryptophan. The order of the fields is J gene, D gene, V gene, clone size, CDR3 DNA, CDR3 protein. D genes are given only for firm matches. A clone size is listed for some rows: how often the clone was seen (once, few, many), or a class if it is expanded.

J: TRBJ2-7
D: TRBD2
V: TRBV7-8
size: -
DNA: TGTGCCAGCAGCGTGGTGGGGACTACCTACGAGCAGTACTTC
CDR3: CASSVVGTTYEQYF

J: TRBJ1-4
D: -
V: TRBV20-1
size: -
DNA: TGCAGTGCTAGTTTTACAGGGTCGGTGGCTAATGAAAAACTGTTTTTT
CDR3: CSASFTGSVANEKLFF

J: TRBJ1-1
D: -
V: TRBV18
size: -
DNA: TGTGCCAGCTCACCGGTCAGTATGAACACTGAAGCTTTCTTT
CDR3: CASSPVSMNTEAFF

J: TRBJ1-3
D: -
V: TRBV28
size: few
DNA: TGTGCCAGCGGTCCTATTGGGGCAAACACCATATATTTT
CDR3: CASGPIGANTIYF

J: TRBJ1-1
D: TRBD1
V: TRBV6-5
size: -
DNA: TGTGCCAGCAGTTACTCCAGGGGGCCTGAAGCTTTCTTT
CDR3: CASSYSRGPEAFF

J: TRBJ2-2
D: -
V: TRBV12-3/TRBV12-4
size: few
DNA: TGTGCCAGCAGAAGGGGTAACACCGGGGAGCTGTTTTTT
CDR3: CASRRGNTGELFF

J: TRBJ2-7
D: -
V: TRBV6-2/TRBV6-3
size: -
DNA: TGTGCCAGCAGTTACGACGTAGCGCGGTCCTCCTACGAGCAGTACTTC
CDR3: CASSYDVARSSYEQYF

J: TRBJ2-7
D: TRBD2
V: TRBV25-1
size: -
DNA: TGTGCCAGCAGTGTGGCGGGGGGCGACGAGCAGTACTTC
CDR3: CASSVAGGDEQYF

J: TRBJ2-5
D: TRBD1
V: TRBV14
size: once
DNA: TGTGCCAGCAGCCCGGACAGGGGTGGGCAAGAGACCCAGTACTTC
CDR3: CASSPDRGGQETQYF

J: TRBJ2-7
D: TRBD2
V: TRBV6-6
size: -
DNA: TGTGCCAGCAGCCCCGGGACTAGCGGACCCTACGAGCAGTACTTC
CDR3: CASSPGTSGPYEQYF

J: TRBJ2-7
D: TRBD2
V: TRBV27
size: -
DNA: TGTGCCAGCAGTTCCGGTAGCGGGAGGGCCAGAAACGAGCAGTACTTC
CDR3: CASSSGSGRARNEQYF

J: TRBJ2-1
D: TRBD2
V: TRBV11-3
size: -
DNA: TGTGCCAGCAGCTCGGCTAGCGGGCACAATGAGCAGTTCTTC
CDR3: CASSSASGHNEQFF